Below, one T cell receptor beta chain is given with its context. Its antigen is not known. The germline V gene has CDR1 LGHNA and CDR2 YNFKEQ. V dropped 0 bases and J dropped 7; count of bases not matched to a gene: 11. This CDR3 has 16 amino acids. These data belong to a study of a mutant IDH1 vaccine in newly diagnosed glioma. About the research overall: Either 4-6 weeks after radiotherapy alone or alongside temozolomide, vaccination was begun. Patients' prior therapy spanned radiotherapy, temozolomide, or both; most underwent both.

Findings and limits, study-wide: The authors found pseudoprogression apparently unrelated to changes in top peripheral T cell clonotypes. About 92% of patients showed vaccine-induced immune responses across multiple MHC alleles.

Time point given: week 5, during vaccination. Topical imiquimod accompanied each vaccine dose, which consisted of 300 ug of mutant IDH1 20-mer peptide. Produced via immunoSEQ multiplex PCR; TCRdb's table is partial and in-frame only. Of about 38,000 clones listed, roughly 76% were seen once; the top ten hold 9% to 13%. The V and J genes are TRBV4-2 and TRBJ1-1; 7 bases match TRBD1. This TCR was sampled from a man in his forties or fifties with glioma. The sequenced sample was PBMCs, obtained from a glioma patient whose treatment included an IDH1 peptide vaccine. CDR3 loop: CASSQDLGGAGGEAFF. In DNA, the CDR3 is TGTGCCAGCAGCCAAGATCTCGGGGGGGCAGGGGGTGAAGCTTTCTTT.